These 29 T cell receptor beta chains came from one sample sequenced in a study of T-cell reconstitution after alpha-beta-depleted transplantation in children. Unique molecular identifiers were incorporated when the TCRbeta library was constructed. TCRdb ran MiXCR on the PCR reads and lists one entry per CDR3 protein. The sample carries under 300,000 distinct CDR3 sequences, 11% recorded once. The starting material was peripheral blood, obtained 180 days after TCRalphabeta/CD19-depleted stem cell transplant. The receptors come from a male patient aged 2 to 9 who had a stem cell transplant for chronic granulomatous disease, so the T cells may come from the graft donor.

This clonotype was picked up one time. CDR3 amino acids: CATSVGTNEKLFF. CDR3 bases: TGTGCCACCAGCGTGGGGACTAATGAAAAACTGTTTTTT. The chain couples TRBV15 to TRBJ1-4, with unresolved D. The ends were cut back, 5 bases at V and 2 bases at J, with 6 bases in the middle. The CDR3 has 13 residues. The V gene's germline CDR1 is LNHNV and CDR2 YYDKDF (reference sequence).

This clonotype was detected ten times or more. V usage is TRBV6-2 or TRBV6-3 and J usage is TRBJ2-7, with D possibly being TRBD2 (6 bases). Germline values: CDR1 MNHEY, CDR2 SVGEGT. The V end lost 6 bases, the J end lost 2 bases, and 17 bases lay between the germline ends. CDR3 length: 15 amino acids. The CDR3 sequence is CASSNFVRGAYEQYF. CDR3 DNA: TGTGCCAGCAGCAACTTTGTGCGGGGAGCCTACGAGCAGTACTTC.

This clonotype was detected many times. This chain links TRBV12-3 or TRBV12-4 with TRBJ1-6, with D possibly being TRBD1 (6 bases). The CDR3 totals 14 residues. With 2 bases removed from V and 7 bases from J, the gap between germline ends came to 9 bases. In nucleotides, the CDR3 is TGTGCCAGCAGTTTACAGGGGCCGAATTCACCCCTCCACTTT. It codes for CASSLQGPNSPLHF.

This clonotype was seen at least ten times. This sequence joins TRBV20-1 and TRBJ2-1; possibly TRBD2 for D (6 bases). CDR1 and CDR2 (germline): DFQATT, SNEGSKA (reference sequence). The CDR3 runs to 15 residues. V was shortened by 0 bases and J by 9 bases, with 18 bases between the two germline ends. The CDR3 region is CSAREYWDSGPEQFF. CDR3 in DNA: TGCAGTGCTAGAGAGTATTGGGACTCCGGGCCTGAGCAGTTCTTC.

This clonotype was detected many times. This chain's CDR3 is CASSTLTAYEQYF. CDR3 coding DNA: TGTGCCAGTAGTACCCTAACAGCGTACGAGCAGTACTTC. The V and J genes are TRBV19 and TRBJ2-7; D is ambiguous. Germline V gene data show CDR1 as LNHDA and CDR2 as SQIVND (reference sequence). This CDR3 has 13 residues. Trimming removed 4 bases at V and 4 bases at J, with 11 bases between.

This clonotype was recorded at least ten times. The chain uses TRBV20-1 and TRBJ1-1; D is unclear. This CDR3 comprises 15 residues. Germline V gene data show CDR1 as DFQATT and CDR2 as SNEGSKA (reference sequence). The V and J ends lost 3 bases and 0 bases respectively, with 14 bases between them. The CDR3 here is CSASPHEPLNTEAFF. CDR3 nucleotide sequence: TGCAGTGCTAGTCCCCATGAGCCGTTGAACACTGAAGCTTTCTTT.

This clonotype was seen at least ten times. V usage is TRBV9 and J usage is TRBJ2-1; D remains unclear. The germline CDR1 and CDR2 sequences are SGDLS and YYNGEE. The ends were cut back, 2 bases at V and 9 bases at J, with 9 bases in the middle. The CDR3 has 12 residues. CDR3 sequence reads: CASSVTNGEQFF. Here the CDR3 DNA reads TGTGCCAGCAGCGTGACGAATGGTGAGCAGTTCTTC.

This clonotype was recorded at least ten times. The CDR3 here is CASSLGEAGRNEQFF. The CDR3 nucleotides read TGTGCCAGCAGCTTGGGGGAGGCGGGCCGCAATGAGCAGTTCTTC. The chain joins TRBV5-5 to TRBJ2-1; the D gene is possibly TRBD2 (6 bases). The germline V gene has CDR1 SGHKS and CDR2 YYEKEE (reference sequence). The CDR3 contains 15 residues. The ends were cut back, 0 bases at V and 6 bases at J, with 13 bases in the middle.

This clonotype occurred many times. The chain combines TRBV5-1 with TRBJ2-2; no definite D call. The CDR3 loop spans 13 amino acids. Germline lookup yields CDR1 SGHRS and CDR2 YFSETQ. V lost 2 bases and J lost 7, with 9 bases in between. The CDR3 reads CASSLRNGGELFF. The CDR3 DNA reads TGCGCCAGCAGCTTACGTAATGGCGGGGAGCTGTTTTTT.

This clonotype came up many times. The V and J genes are TRBV29-1 and TRBJ2-7, with D possibly TRBD2 on 6 matching bases. Looked up from germline, CDR1 is SQVTM and CDR2 is ANQGSEA. V gave up 6 bases and J gave up 4 bases, with 16 bases separating them. The CDR3 length is 13 residues. The DNA for the CDR3 is TGCAGCGTGTCTACCGGGACTTCATACGAGCAGTACTTC. The encoded protein is CSVSTGTSYEQYF.

This clonotype came up many times. The gene calls are TRBV20-1 and TRBJ2-7; 10 bases fit TRBD2. The CDR3 contains 15 residues. Germline CDR1 is DFQATT and CDR2 is SNEGSKA (reference sequence). V lost 2 bases, J lost 3 bases, and 7 bases stayed unmatched. CDR3 nucleotides: TGCAGTGCTAGAACCCGGACTAGCGGTTTCTACGAGCAGTACTTC. Encoded protein: CSARTRTSGFYEQYF.

This clonotype was found many times. The rearrangement uses TRBV6-2 or TRBV6-3 and TRBJ2-7; 8 positions match TRBD2. J was trimmed by 3 bases and V by 0 bases; bases with no gene match: 4. This CDR3 has 15 amino acids. Germline V gives CDR1 MNHEY, CDR2 SVGEGT. CDR3 region: CASSYSTGGGYEQYF. The CDR3 DNA reads TGTGCCAGCAGTTACTCGACCGGGGGGGGCTACGAGCAGTACTTC.

This clonotype was recorded many times. The chain joins TRBV20-1 to TRBJ1-2; 9 bases are shared with TRBD1. Per the germline V gene, CDR1 is DFQATT and CDR2 is SNEGSKA (reference sequence). J lost 4 bases, V lost 1 base, and 1 base had no gene match. The CDR3 has 13 amino acids. The chain's CDR3 is CSARGTGVYGYTF. The CDR3 nucleotides are TGCAGTGCTAGAGGGACAGGGGTCTATGGCTACACCTTC.

This clonotype was counted many times. The gene calls are TRBV7-3 and TRBJ2-1, with 10 bases that match TRBD2. The trim removed 1 base at V and 10 bases at J, leaving 13 bases unmatched. The length of the CDR3 is 17 residues. The germline V gene has CDR1 SGHTA and CDR2 FQGTGA. The CDR3 here is CASSLNVRGLAEGEQFF. The CDR3 nucleotides are TGTGCCAGCAGCTTAAACGTACGTGGACTAGCGGAGGGGGAGCAGTTCTTC.

Notes on this clonotype: A much larger clone lies a single base off, so this may be a read error. The rearrangement uses TRBV7-8 and TRBJ2-7; 7 bases are shared with TRBD2. From germline, CDR1 is SGHVS and CDR2 FQNEAQ. The CDR3 contains 14 residues. CDR3 in DNA: TGTGCCAGCAGCTTAGGGACCCCGGCGGGGGAGCAGCACTTC. Protein: CASSLGTPAGEQHF. The whole variable domain, filled in from reference TRBV7-8 and TRBJ2-7, reads GAGVSQSPRYKVAKRGQDVALRCDPISGHVSLFWYQQALGQGPEFLTYFQNEAQLDKSGLPSDRFFAERPEGSVSTLKIQRTQQEDSAVYLCASSLGTPAGEQHFGPGTRLTVT.

This clonotype was picked up many times. This chain links TRBV21-1 with TRBJ1-5. TRBV21-1 is assigned pseudogene status. The CDR3 contains 16 residues. The DNA of the CDR3 is TGTGCCAGCAGCAAAGGACGGCGGGTGGCTTTTCAGCCCCAGCATTTT. Its protein is CASSKGRRVAFQPQHF.

Many counts were recorded for this clonotype. The chain combines TRBV5-1 with TRBJ1-3, with 7 bases matching TRBD1. V lost 5 bases to trimming and J lost 1 base; unmatched junction nucleotides: 6. Germline CDR1 and CDR2: SGHRS and YFSETQ. CDR3 size: 15 residues. The CDR3 region is CASRTGPTSGNTIYF. DNA for the CDR3: TGCGCCAGCAGGACAGGGCCCACATCTGGAAACACCATATATTTT. Based on the CDR3 plus reference TRBV5-1 and TRBJ1-3, the full variable domain is KAGVTQTPRYLIKTRGQQVTLSCSPISGHRSVSWYQQTPGQGLQFLFEYFSETQRNKGNFPGRFSGRQFSNSRSEMNVSTLELGDSALYLCASRTGPTSGNTIYFGEGSWLTVV.

This clonotype was seen at least ten times. The V and J genes are TRBV20-1 and TRBJ1-1; D not certain. This CDR3 contains 11 residues. V dropped 6 bases and J dropped 3 bases, with 8 bases sitting between them. CDR1 and CDR2 (germline): DFQATT, SNEGSKA (reference sequence). The CDR3: CSAKGYTEAFF. The CDR3 DNA follows: TGCAGTGCAAAAGGGTACACTGAAGCTTTCTTT.

This chain links TRBV20-1 with TRBJ1-2; 10 nucleotides agree with TRBD1. V lost 0 bases and J lost 7; bases outside the gene matches: 14. The CDR3 runs 17 residues. CDR1 and CDR2 (germline): DFQATT, SNEGSKA (reference sequence). The CDR3 protein is CSARDVTRQGAKGGYTF. The CDR3 region has the DNA TGCAGTGCTAGAGATGTGACCAGACAGGGGGCAAAAGGTGGCTACACCTTC.

This clonotype came up many times. V usage is TRBV7-9 and J usage is TRBJ1-2; 7 bases line up with TRBD1. The V and J ends lost 4 bases and 0 bases, in that order; junction bases with no gene match: 5. This CDR3 has 15 amino acids. Germline CDR1 reads SEHNR; CDR2 reads FQNEAQ (reference sequence). The CDR3 coding sequence is TGTGCCAGCAGCTCGGGGACAGACCCTAACTATGGCTACACCTTC. Amino acids: CASSSGTDPNYGYTF.

This clonotype was seen repeatedly, ten times or more. The chain uses TRBV7-2 and TRBJ1-1, with TRBD1 identical over 7 bases. The V gene's germline CDR1 is SGHTA and CDR2 FQGNSA. The ends lost 5 bases at V and 1 base at J; junction bases unmatched: 7. This CDR3 spans 15 amino acids. The CDR3 sequence: CASSITGQKNTEAFF. CDR3 in DNA: TGTGCCAGCAGCATTACGGGACAGAAGAACACTGAAGCTTTCTTT.

This clonotype was counted ten times or more. The chain recombines TRBV12-3 or TRBV12-4 with TRBJ1-5; D call uncertain. The germline V and J ends were trimmed by 1 base and 6 bases, with 10 bases remaining between them. The CDR3 spans 14 residues. In DNA, the CDR3 is TGTGCCAGCAGTTTAGAGGGTGGTCGTCAGCCCCAGCATTTT. It specifies CASSLEGGRQPQHF.

This clonotype has a handful of counts. The CDR3 protein is CASSADRVVTYEQYF. Here the CDR3 DNA reads TGTGCCAGCAGTGCCGACAGGGTGGTTACCTACGAGCAGTACTTC. The gene calls are TRBV6-6 and TRBJ2-7; 7 bases are shared with TRBD1. The V gene end was trimmed by 5 bases and the J gene end by 2 bases; junction bases not matched to a gene: 9. The CDR3 runs to 15 residues. Germline V lookup: CDR1 MNHNY, CDR2 SVGAGI (reference sequence).

This clonotype has a count of ten or more. V and J are TRBV6-2 or TRBV6-3 and TRBJ2-2, with 10 nucleotides matching TRBD1. Germline V gives CDR1 MNHEY, CDR2 SVGEGT. The CDR3 is 20 residues long. Trimming cost V 0 bases and J 4 bases; bases outside gene matches: 14. This chain's CDR3 is CASSYSGQGFRSGSTGELFF. For the CDR3, the DNA is TGTGCCAGCAGTTACTCGGGACAGGGGTTTAGGAGCGGGTCCACCGGGGAGCTGTTTTTT.

This clonotype has ten or more counts. The chain combines TRBV5-1 with TRBJ2-7; TRBD2 matches at 10 bases. The CDR3 covers 15 residues. In germline, CDR1 is SGHRS, CDR2 YFSETQ. The junction had 5 bases not matched to a gene; V was cut back by 2 bases and J by 3 bases. CDR3 nucleotide sequence: TGCGCCAGCAGCTTCCTAGCGGGAGAGGGCTACGAGCAGTACTTC. It is translated as CASSFLAGEGYEQYF.

The V call is TRBV19, the J call TRBJ2-7; D gene unclear. This CDR3 is 13 amino acids long. CDR1 and CDR2 from the germline V gene are LNHDA and SQIVND (reference sequence). V was cut by 2 bases and J by 3 bases, with 8 bases left in between. In nucleotides, the CDR3 is TGTGCCAGTAGTATAACCTCCTACTACGAGCAGTACTTC. This codes for CASSITSYYEQYF.

This clonotype was observed a handful of times. The chain uses TRBV14 and TRBJ2-7; unclear D gene. Looked up from germline, CDR1 is SGHDN and CDR2 is FVKESK. Trimming took 4 bases from V and 2 from J, leaving 12 bases between them. The CDR3 loop spans 14 amino acids. This CDR3 reads CASSRSGGPYEQYF. CDR3 sequence (DNA): TGTGCCAGCAGCCGGTCGGGCGGACCCTACGAGCAGTACTTC.

This clonotype has ten or more counts. This chain uses TRBV12-3 or TRBV12-4 with TRBJ2-5; 15 bases agree with TRBD2. The V segment lost 4 bases and the J segment 6 bases; nucleotides outside the gene matches: 9. The CDR3 is 17 amino acids. The CDR3 sequence is CASSYSMGLAGGQTQYF. CDR3 nucleotides: TGTGCCAGCAGTTACTCCATGGGACTAGCGGGAGGACAGACCCAGTACTTC.

This clonotype was found many times. The V call is TRBV12-3 or TRBV12-4, the J call TRBJ2-7; 8 nucleotides align to TRBD2. This CDR3 spans 14 amino acids. Trimming took 3 bases from V and 5 from J; bases not matched to a gene: 6. CDR3 region: CASSFGGGNNEQYF. The CDR3 DNA sequence: TGTGCCAGCAGTTTCGGGGGGGGAAATAACGAGCAGTACTTC.